In its sample, the clone carrying this T cell receptor (beta chain) was seen a few times. The data originate from a study of blood T cell repertoires in COVID-19. TCRdb's table, derived via immunoSEQ multiplex PCR, lists solely in-frame clones and lacks some. This sample has 200,000 to 250,000 clones, with 83% found just once. This CDR3 contains 15 residues. Trimming removed 1 base from V and 5 bases from J; junction bases left unmatched: 6. Germline CDR1 is SEHNR and CDR2 is FQNEAQ (reference sequence). Source material: PBMCs or T cells enriched from blood (not recorded which). The chain employs TRBV7-9 and TRBJ2-5; 8 bases are a match to TRBD2. The TCR sequence derives from a woman between 45 and 60 years old who had been exposed to COVID-19. Written as DNA, the CDR3 is TGTGCCAGCAGCTTAGGAGGACTAGCTGGTGAGACCCAGTACTTC. This gives the protein CASSLGGLAGETQYF. The variable domain in full, completed from reference TRBV7-9 and TRBJ2-5, reads DTGVSQNPRHKITKRGQNVTFRCDPISEHNRLYWYRQTLGQGPEFLTYFQNEAQLEKSRLLSDRFSAERPKGSFSTLEIQRTEQGDSAMYLCASSLGGLAGETQYFGPGTRLLVL.